The subject of this entry is one TCR beta chain. The antigen is undetermined. This specimen belongs to a study of human T cells and chemical hapten exposure. Study summary: 2% DPC was applied to 2 cm by 2 cm of upper inner arm skin for sensitization. Patients had diphenylcyclopropenone applied to the scalp weekly throughout the roughly 23-week study.

Documented time point: patch test 3, about 24 weeks after DPC sensitization. Noted treatment: therapeutic diphenylcyclopropenone sensitization with weekly scalp DPC. The study's findings and limits: With DPC sensitization, TCRs exceeding 1 in 1000 frequency showed no change.

TCRdb re-called the RACE reads through MiXCR, storing one row per CDR3 protein. The sample comprises about 190,000 distinct CDR3 sequences, around 25% of which are singletons, and approximately 2.3% rests with the top ten. The germline V and J ends were trimmed by 5 bases and 0 bases, with 11 bases remaining between them. Germline V gene sequence: CDR1 ENHRY, CDR2 SYGVKD. This CDR3 spans 16 amino acids. V usage is TRBV10-3 and J usage is TRBJ2-6, with D maybe TRBD1 (5 bases). Sequencing used whole blood, obtained in connection with sensitization to the hapten diphenylcyclopropenone (DPC). This sequence was found in a woman aged 35 to 49 with alopecia areata. Some clones in this sample may be carry-over from other donors' samples. The CDR3 sequence: CAISQGSHSGANVLTF. The CDR3 nucleotides are TGTGCCATCAGTCAGGGATCTCACTCTGGGGCCAACGTCCTGACTTTC.